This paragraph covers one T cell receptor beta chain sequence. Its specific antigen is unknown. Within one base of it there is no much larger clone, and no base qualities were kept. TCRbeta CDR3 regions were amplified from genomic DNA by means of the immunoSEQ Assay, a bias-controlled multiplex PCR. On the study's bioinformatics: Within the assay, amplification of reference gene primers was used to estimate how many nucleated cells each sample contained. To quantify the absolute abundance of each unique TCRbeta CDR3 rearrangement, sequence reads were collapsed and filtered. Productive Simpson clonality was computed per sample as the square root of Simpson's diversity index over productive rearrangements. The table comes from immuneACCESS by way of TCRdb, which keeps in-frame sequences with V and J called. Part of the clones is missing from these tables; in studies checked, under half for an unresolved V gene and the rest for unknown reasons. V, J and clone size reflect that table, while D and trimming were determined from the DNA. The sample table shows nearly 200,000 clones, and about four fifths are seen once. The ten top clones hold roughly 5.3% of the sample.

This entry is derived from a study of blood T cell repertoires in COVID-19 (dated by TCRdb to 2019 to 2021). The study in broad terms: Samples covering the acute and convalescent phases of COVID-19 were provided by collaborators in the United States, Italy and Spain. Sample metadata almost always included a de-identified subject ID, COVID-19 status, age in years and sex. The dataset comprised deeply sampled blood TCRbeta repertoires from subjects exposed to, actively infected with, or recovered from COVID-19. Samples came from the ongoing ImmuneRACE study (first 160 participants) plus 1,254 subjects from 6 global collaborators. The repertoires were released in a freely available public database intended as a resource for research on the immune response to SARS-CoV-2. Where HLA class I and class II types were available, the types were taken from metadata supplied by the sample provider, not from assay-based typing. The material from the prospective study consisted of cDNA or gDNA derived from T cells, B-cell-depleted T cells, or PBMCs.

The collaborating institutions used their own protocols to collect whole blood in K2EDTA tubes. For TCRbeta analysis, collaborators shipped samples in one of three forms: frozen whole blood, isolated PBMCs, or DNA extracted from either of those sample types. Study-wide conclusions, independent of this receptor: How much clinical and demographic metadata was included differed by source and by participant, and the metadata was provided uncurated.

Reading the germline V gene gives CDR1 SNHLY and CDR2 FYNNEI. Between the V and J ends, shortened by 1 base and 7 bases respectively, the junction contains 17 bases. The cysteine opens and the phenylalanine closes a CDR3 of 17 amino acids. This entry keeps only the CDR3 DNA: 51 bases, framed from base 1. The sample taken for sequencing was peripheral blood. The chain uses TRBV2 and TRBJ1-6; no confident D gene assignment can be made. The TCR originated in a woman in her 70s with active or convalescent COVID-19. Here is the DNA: TGTGCCAGCAGTGAAGGGTTTGGGCTGCTAAGGAATTCACCCCTCCACTTT. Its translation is CASSEGFGLLRNSPLHF.